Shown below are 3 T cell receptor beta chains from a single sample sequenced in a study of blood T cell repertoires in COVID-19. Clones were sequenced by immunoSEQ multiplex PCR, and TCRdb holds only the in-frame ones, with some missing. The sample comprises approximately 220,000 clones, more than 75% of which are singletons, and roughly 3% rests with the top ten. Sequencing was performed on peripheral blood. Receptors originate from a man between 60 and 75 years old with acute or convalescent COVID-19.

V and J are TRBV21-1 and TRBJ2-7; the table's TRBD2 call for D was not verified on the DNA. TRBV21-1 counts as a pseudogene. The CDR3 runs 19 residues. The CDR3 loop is CASSKGGSVLDDRTYEQYF. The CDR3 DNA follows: TGTGCCAGCAGCAAGGGCGGGTCCGTTTTGGACGATCGTACCTACGAGCAGTACTTC.

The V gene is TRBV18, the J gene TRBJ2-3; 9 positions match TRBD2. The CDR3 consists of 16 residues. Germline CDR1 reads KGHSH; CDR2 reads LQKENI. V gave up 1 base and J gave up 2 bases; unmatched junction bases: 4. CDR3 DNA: TGTGCCAGCTCACCACAGAGACTAGCGGACACAGATACGCAGTATTTT. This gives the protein CASSPQRLADTDTQYF.

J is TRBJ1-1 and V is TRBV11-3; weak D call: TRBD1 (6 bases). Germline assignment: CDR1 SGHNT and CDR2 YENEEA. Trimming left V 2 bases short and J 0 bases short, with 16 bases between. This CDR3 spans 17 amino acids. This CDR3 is CASSLRSRGALNTEAFF. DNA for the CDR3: TGTGCCAGCAGCTTAAGGAGTCGGGGGGCACTGAACACTGAAGCTTTCTTT. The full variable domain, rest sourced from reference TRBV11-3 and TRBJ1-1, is EAGVVQSPRYKIIEKKQPVAFWCNPISGHNTLYWYLQNLGQGPELLIRYENEEAVDDSQLPKDRFSAERLKGVDSTLKIQPAELGDSAVYLCASSLRSRGALNTEAFFGQGTRLTVV.